This T cell receptor (beta chain) was observed in a study of blood T cell repertoires in COVID-19. The overall study: Some COVID-19 samples were acute and others convalescent; all came from the United States, Italy and Spain.

TCRdb keeps only in-frame clones here, not all; method: immunoSEQ multiplex PCR. The sample lists around 230,000 clones; about 87% were seen once. With V trimmed by 5 bases and J by 5 bases, 15 bases remained unmatched. This CDR3 is built from 17 residues. The germline V gene has CDR1 MDHEN and CDR2 SYDVKM. Residents of under 25 US areas, aged about 18 to 89 years, made up the participants. The TCR comes from a man between 18 and 35 years old with acute COVID-19. The specimen sequenced was PBMCs or T cells enriched from blood (not recorded which). The gene calls are TRBV28 and TRBJ1-2; 9 bases are a match to TRBD1. CDR3 in amino acids: CASSQNPGTGFFYGYTF. The CDR3 DNA is TGTGCCAGCAGTCAAAATCCCGGGACAGGGTTTTTTTATGGCTACACCTTC.